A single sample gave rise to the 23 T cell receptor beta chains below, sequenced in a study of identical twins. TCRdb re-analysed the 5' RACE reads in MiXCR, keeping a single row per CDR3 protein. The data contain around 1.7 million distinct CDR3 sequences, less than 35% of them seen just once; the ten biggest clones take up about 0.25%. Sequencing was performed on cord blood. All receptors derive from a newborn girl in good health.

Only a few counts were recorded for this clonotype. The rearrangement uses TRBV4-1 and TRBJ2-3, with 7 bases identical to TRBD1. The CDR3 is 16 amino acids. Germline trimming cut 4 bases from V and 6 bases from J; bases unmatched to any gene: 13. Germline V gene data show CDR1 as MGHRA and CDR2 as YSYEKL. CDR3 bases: TGCGCCAGCAGCCCGGAGACAGGGTATGAGGGGGATACGCAGTATTTT. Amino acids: CASSPETGYEGDTQYF.

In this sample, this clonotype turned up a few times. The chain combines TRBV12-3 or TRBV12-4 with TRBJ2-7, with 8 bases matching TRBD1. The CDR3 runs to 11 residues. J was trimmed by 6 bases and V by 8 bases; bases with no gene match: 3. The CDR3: CASGQGSEQYF. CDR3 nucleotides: TGTGCCAGCGGACAGGGTTCCGAGCAGTACTTC.

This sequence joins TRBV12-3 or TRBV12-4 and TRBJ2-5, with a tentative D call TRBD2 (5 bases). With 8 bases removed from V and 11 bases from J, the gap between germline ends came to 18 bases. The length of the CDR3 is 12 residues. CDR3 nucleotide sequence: TGTGCCAGCGTTACTAGTTTGGGTGAGCAGTACTTC. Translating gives CASVTSLGEQYF.

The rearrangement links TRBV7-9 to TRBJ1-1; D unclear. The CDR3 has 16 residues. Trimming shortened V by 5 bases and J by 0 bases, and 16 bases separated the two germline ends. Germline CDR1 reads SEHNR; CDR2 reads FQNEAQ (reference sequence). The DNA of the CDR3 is TGTGCCAGCAGCCCCATAGGTTATACCTTGAACACTGAAGCTTTCTTT. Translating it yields CASSPIGYTLNTEAFF.

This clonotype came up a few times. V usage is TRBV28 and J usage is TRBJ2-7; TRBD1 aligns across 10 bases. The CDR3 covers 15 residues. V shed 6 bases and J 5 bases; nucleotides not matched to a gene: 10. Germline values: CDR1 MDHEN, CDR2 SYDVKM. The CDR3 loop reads CASRTSGTGDNEQYF. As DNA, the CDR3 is TGTGCCAGCAGAACATCCGGGACAGGGGACAACGAGCAGTACTTC.

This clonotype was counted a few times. In nucleotides, the CDR3 is TGTGCCAGCAGTCCGGGACAGGGTTACAATGAGCAGTACTTC. It translates to CASSPGQGYNEQYF. The V and J genes are TRBV12-3 or TRBV12-4 and TRBJ2-7; 9 bases fit TRBD1. The CDR3 sequence is 14 residues long. V lost 5 bases and J lost 7; bases outside the gene matches: 9.

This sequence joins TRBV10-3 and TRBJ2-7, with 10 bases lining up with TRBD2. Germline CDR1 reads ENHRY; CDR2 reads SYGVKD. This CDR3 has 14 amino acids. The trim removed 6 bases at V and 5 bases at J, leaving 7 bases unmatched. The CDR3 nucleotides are TGTGCCATCAGGACAACTAGCGGGATCGACGAGCAGTACTTC. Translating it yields CAIRTTSGIDEQYF.

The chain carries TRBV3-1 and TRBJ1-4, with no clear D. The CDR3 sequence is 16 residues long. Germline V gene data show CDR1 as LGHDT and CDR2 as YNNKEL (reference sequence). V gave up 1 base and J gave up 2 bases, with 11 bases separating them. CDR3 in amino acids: CASSQGRYSTNEKLFF. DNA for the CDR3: TGTGCCAGCAGCCAAGGGAGGTATTCCACTAATGAAAAACTGTTTTTT.

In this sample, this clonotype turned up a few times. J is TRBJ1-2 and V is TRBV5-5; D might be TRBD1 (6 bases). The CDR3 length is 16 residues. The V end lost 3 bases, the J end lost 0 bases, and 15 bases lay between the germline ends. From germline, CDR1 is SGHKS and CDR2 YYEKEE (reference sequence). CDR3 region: CASSSYSGASNYGYTF. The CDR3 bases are TGTGCCAGCAGCTCTTACTCAGGGGCCTCTAACTATGGCTACACCTTC.

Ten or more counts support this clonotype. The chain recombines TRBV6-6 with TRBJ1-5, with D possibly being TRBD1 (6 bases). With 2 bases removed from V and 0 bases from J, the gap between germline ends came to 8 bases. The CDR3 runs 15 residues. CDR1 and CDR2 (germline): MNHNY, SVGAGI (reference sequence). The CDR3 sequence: CASSYEQGSNQPQHF. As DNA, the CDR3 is TGTGCCAGCAGTTACGAACAGGGTAGCAATCAGCCCCAGCATTTT.

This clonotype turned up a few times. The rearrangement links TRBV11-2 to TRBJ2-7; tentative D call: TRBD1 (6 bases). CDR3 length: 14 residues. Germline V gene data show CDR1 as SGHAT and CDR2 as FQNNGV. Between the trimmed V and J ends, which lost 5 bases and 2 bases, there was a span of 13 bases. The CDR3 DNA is TGTGCCAGCAGCCACCCGGACAGAACCTACGAGCAGTACTTC. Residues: CASSHPDRTYEQYF.

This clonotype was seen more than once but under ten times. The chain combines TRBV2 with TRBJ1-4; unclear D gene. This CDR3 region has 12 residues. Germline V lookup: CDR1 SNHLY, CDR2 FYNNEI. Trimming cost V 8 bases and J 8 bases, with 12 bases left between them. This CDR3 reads CASHRGREKLFF. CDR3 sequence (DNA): TGTGCCAGCCACCGAGGTAGAGAAAAACTGTTTTTT.

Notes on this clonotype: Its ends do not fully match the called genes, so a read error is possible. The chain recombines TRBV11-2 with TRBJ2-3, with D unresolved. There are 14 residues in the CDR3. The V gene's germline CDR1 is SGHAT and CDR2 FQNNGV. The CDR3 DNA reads TGTGTCAGCAGCCACCCAGGTGGTACAGATACGCAGTATTTT. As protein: CVSSHPGGTDTQYF. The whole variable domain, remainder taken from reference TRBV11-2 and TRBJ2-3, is EAGVAQSPRYKIIEKRQSVAFWCNPISGHATLYWYQQILGQGPKLLIQFQNNGVVDDSQLPKDRFSAERLKGVDSTLKIQPAKLEDSAVYLCVSSHPGGTDTQYFGPGTRLTVL.

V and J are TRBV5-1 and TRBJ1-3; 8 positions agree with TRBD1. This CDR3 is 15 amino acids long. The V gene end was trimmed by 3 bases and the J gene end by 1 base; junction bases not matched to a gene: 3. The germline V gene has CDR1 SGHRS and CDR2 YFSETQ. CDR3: CASSWTGSSGNTIYF. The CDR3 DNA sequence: TGCGCCAGCAGCTGGACAGGGTCTTCTGGAAACACCATATATTTT.

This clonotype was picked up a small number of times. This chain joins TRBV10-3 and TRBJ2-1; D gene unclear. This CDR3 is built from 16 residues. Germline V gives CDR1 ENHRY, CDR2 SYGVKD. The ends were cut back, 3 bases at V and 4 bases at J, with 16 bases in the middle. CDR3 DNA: TGTGCCATCAGTGAATCAGCCTCACTTACTTACAATGAGCAGTTCTTC. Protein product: CAISESASLTYNEQFF.

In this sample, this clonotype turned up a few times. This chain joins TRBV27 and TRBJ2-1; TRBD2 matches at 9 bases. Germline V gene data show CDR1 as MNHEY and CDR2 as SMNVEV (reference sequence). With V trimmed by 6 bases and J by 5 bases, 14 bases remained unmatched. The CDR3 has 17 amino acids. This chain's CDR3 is CASRASGKAWEDNEQFF. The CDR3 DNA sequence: TGTGCCAGCAGGGCTAGCGGGAAGGCATGGGAGGACAATGAGCAGTTCTTC.

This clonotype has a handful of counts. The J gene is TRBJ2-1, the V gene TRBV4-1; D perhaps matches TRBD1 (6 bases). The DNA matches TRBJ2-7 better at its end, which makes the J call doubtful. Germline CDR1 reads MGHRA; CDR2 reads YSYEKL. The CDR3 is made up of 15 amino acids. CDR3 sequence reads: CASSQDPGQYNEQYF. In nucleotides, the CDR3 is TGCGCCAGCAGCCAAGATCCCGGACAGTACAATGAGCAGTACTTC.

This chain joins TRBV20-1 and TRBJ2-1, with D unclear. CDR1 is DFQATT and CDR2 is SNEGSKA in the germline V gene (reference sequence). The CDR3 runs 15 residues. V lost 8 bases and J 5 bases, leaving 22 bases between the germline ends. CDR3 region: CSSAKGLGYNNEQFF. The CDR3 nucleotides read TGCAGTTCCGCAAAGGGATTAGGTTATAACAATGAGCAGTTCTTC.

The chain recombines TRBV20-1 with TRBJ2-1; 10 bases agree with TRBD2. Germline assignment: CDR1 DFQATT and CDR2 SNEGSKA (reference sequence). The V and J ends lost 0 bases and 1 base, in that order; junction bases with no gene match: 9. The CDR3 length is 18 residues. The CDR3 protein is CSARDLPPSGGSYNEQFF. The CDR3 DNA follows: TGCAGTGCTAGAGATCTCCCCCCTAGCGGGGGATCCTACAATGAGCAGTTCTTC.

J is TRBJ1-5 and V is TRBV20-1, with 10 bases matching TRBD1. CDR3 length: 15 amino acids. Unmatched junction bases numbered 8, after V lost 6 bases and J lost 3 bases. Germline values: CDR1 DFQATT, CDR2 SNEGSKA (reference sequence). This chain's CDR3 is CSARGGTGANQPQHF. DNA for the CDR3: TGCAGTGCCCGAGGGGGGACAGGGGCCAATCAGCCCCAGCATTTT.

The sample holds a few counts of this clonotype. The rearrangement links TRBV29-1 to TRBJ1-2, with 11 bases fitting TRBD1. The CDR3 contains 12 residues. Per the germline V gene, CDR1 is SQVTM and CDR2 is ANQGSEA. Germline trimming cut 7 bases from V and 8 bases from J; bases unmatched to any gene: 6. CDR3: CSGGQGGRGYTF. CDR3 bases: TGCAGCGGGGGACAGGGGGGTCGGGGCTACACCTTC.

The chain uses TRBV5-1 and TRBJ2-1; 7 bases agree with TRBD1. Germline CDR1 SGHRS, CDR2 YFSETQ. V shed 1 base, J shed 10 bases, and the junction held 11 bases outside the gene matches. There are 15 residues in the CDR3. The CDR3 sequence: CASSLSTGAGYEQFF. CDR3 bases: TGCGCCAGCAGCTTGTCTACAGGGGCTGGCTACGAGCAGTTCTTC. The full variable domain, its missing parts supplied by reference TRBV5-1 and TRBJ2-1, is KAGVTQTPRYLIKTRGQQVTLSCSPISGHRSVSWYQQTPGQGLQFLFEYFSETQRNKGNFPGRFSGRQFSNSRSEMNVSTLELGDSALYLCASSLSTGAGYEQFFGPGTRLTVL.

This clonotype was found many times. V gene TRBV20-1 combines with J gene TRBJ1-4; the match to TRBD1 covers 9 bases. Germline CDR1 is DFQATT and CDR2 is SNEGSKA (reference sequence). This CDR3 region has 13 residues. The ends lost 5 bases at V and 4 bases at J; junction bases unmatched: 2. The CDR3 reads CSAWTGDNEKLFF. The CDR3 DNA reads TGCAGTGCTTGGACAGGGGATAATGAAAAACTGTTTTTT.